This T cell receptor beta chain was obtained from a study of Graves' ophthalmopathy and Graves' hyperthyroidism. Study at large: Specimen type is peripheral blood, obtained at initial diagnosis before any treatment. Study-level points and caveats: Blood contained most expanded thyroid clonotypes exceeding 0.001 frequency.

Aged 18 to 65, hyperthyroidism patients had been newly diagnosed, with under 2 months' duration. Using RNA transcripts, the TCR beta CDR3 regions were amplified. Second-round multiplex PCR followed a first-round RT-PCR using HTBI primers. TCRdb ran MiXCR on the multiplex PCR reads and lists one entry per CDR3 protein. The repertoire includes 350,000 to 400,000 distinct CDR3 sequences, over 15% of them detected once, and around 6.6% sits in the top ten. A word on this clonotype: The antigen is undetermined.

CDR1 is SQVTM, CDR2 ANQGSEA, per germline. The V gene lost 7 bases and the J gene lost 1 base, with 16 bases spanning the gap. CDR3 length equals 14 residues. The receptor was isolated from a woman aged 18-30 years with stable Graves' hyperthyroidism. The chain has TRBV29-1 and TRBJ1-1, with TRBD1 as a possible D gene (6 bases). Sequencing was carried out using peripheral blood. The CDR3 sequence is CSGSPGAKNTEAFF. The CDR3 nucleotides are TGCAGCGGGTCCCCAGGGGCTAAGAACACTGAAGCTTTCTTT.